This TCR beta chain derives from a study of control samples from healthy donors and cancer patients. Profiled with immunoSEQ multiplex PCR; TCRdb holds only in-frame clones, not every one. The sample has 100,000 to 150,000 clones; approximately 90% are singletons. Trimming removed 3 bases from V and 7 bases from J; junction bases left unmatched: 10. CDR1 is LNHNV and CDR2 is YYDKDF in the germline V gene (reference sequence). The CDR3 covers 15 residues. This clonotype was obtained from a man younger than 30 in good health. The chain carries TRBV15 and TRBJ2-7; 9 nucleotides align to TRBD1. The sample consisted of blood. DNA of the CDR3: TGTGCCACCAGCAGTGGGACAGGGAGAAGCCAGGAGCAGTACGTC. Encoded protein: CATSSGTGRSQEQYV.